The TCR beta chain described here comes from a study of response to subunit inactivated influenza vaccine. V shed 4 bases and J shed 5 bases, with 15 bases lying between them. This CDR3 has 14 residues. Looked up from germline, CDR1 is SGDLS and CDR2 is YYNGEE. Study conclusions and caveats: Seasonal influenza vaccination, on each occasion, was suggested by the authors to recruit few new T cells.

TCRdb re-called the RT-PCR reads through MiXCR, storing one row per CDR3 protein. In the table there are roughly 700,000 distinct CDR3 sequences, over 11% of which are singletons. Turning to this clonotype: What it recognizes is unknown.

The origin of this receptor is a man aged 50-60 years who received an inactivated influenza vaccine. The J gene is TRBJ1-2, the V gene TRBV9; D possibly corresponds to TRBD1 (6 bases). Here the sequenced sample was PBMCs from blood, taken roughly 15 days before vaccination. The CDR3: CASSPTGSGYGYTF. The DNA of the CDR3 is TGTGCCAGCAGCCCTACAGGGAGTGGTTATGGCTACACCTTC.